Listed here are 9 T cell receptor beta chains from one sample, sequenced in a study of shared clonotypes between healthy human individuals. The repertoire was sequenced with immunoSEQ multiplex PCR; TCRdb's copy has only in-frame clones and lacks some. The profile shows about 2.1 million clones, 85% to 95% of them singletons. Selected positively for CCR7 and CD45RO-negative, naive CD8 cells excluded terminally differentiated effector memory CD45RA+ cells. Sequencing was performed on naive CD8+ T cells from PBMCs. The receptors were gathered from a man aged 18 to 35 in good health. Some clones in this sample may be carry-over from other donors' samples.

As concerns this clone: Other DNA sequences within the sample encode an identical CDR3. V and J are TRBV19 and TRBJ1-1; no clear D gene. The CDR3 has 13 amino acids. V gave up 1 base and J gave up 2 bases, with 5 bases separating them. Germline-derived CDR1 and CDR2 are LNHDA and SQIVND (reference sequence). CDR3 DNA: TGTGCCAGTAGTATAGGGCCCAACACTGAAGCTTTCTTT. This sequence encodes CASSIGPNTEAFF.

V gene TRBV9 combines with J gene TRBJ2-5, with D perhaps matching TRBD1 or TRBD2 (7 bases each). Between the trimmed V and J ends, which lost 4 bases and 7 bases, there was a span of 17 bases. Germline lookup yields CDR1 SGDLS and CDR2 YYNGEE. The CDR3 sequence is 14 residues long. The CDR3 DNA reads as TGTGCCAGCAGCCCACAGGGGAGGGATGGGACCCAGTACTTC. Amino acid sequence: CASSPQGRDGTQYF.

The chain joins TRBV11-3 to TRBJ2-2; TRBD1 aligns across 10 bases. The CDR3 extends over 19 amino acids. With V trimmed by 5 bases and J by 7 bases, 19 bases remained unmatched. The V gene's germline CDR1 is SGHNT and CDR2 YENEEA. The CDR3 spells CASSVRDRGTGPRSGELFF. DNA for the CDR3: TGTGCCAGCAGCGTCCGGGACAGGGGTACGGGACCGCGGAGCGGGGAGCTGTTTTTT.

V and J are TRBV7-2 and TRBJ1-2, with a possible D match to TRBD1 (5 bases). Trimming removed 7 bases at V and 3 bases at J, with 12 bases between. Per germline, CDR1 SGHTA and CDR2 FQGNSA. This CDR3 region has 13 residues. The CDR3 protein is CASNPGPDYGYTF. The CDR3 DNA follows: TGTGCCAGCAACCCGGGACCGGACTATGGCTACACCTTC.

J is TRBJ2-1 and V is TRBV6-4; D gene ambiguous. This CDR3 comprises 14 residues. Trimming took off 3 bases at V and 0 bases at J, with 6 bases between the two ends. The germline gives CDR1 MRHNA, CDR2 SNTAGT. The CDR3: CASSDPSSYNEQFF. The CDR3 bases are TGTGCCAGCAGTGATCCGAGCTCCTACAATGAGCAGTTCTTC.

This clone was picked up one time. This chain links TRBV2 with TRBJ2-1, with D perhaps TRBD2 (5 bases). Germline CDR1 and CDR2: SNHLY and FYNNEI. Trimming left V 3 bases short and J 7 bases short, with 10 bases between. The CDR3 length is 13 residues. Here the CDR3 reads CASSDFRGNEQFF. CDR3 nucleotide sequence: TGTGCCAGCAGTGATTTTCGGGGAAATGAGCAGTTCTTC.

The chain couples TRBV19 to TRBJ2-1; D might be TRBD2 (6 bases). V lost 4 bases and J lost 3, with 13 bases in between. The germline CDR1 and CDR2 sequences are LNHDA and SQIVND (reference sequence). The CDR3 is made up of 15 amino acids. CDR3 DNA sequence: TGTGCCAGTAGTAAAACTAGCTACCACTACAATGAGCAGTTCTTC. Translation gives CASSKTSYHYNEQFF.

The chain carries TRBV19 and TRBJ1-2; TRBD1 is a possible D gene (6 bases). Germline V CDR1 and CDR2: LNHDA, SQIVND (reference sequence). The V and J ends lost 3 bases and 4 bases respectively, with 12 bases between them. This CDR3 contains 14 residues. CDR3 nucleotides: TGTGCCAGTAGTATCCCGGGACACCCCTATGGCTACACCTTC. Its protein product is CASSIPGHPYGYTF.

The chain joins TRBV13 to TRBJ2-7, with unresolved D. The CDR3 is made up of 15 amino acids. Looked up from germline, CDR1 is PRHDT and CDR2 is FYEKMQ (reference sequence). With 5 bases removed from V and 2 bases from J, the gap between germline ends came to 16 bases. The CDR3 here is CASSPTTGIAYEQYF. CDR3 sequence (DNA): TGTGCCAGCAGCCCGACGACTGGAATTGCCTACGAGCAGTACTTC.